The rows below give T cell receptor beta chains drawn from one sample of a study of cytomegalovirus exposure and HLA in healthy donors. Generated by immunoSEQ multiplex PCR, the TCRdb table keeps only in-frame clones and is missing some. The sample has some 200,000 clones. The specimen sequenced was PBMCs. The receptors stem from a boy aged 10-17 years in good health and CMV-seronegative. Each CDR3 is given with its conserved first and last residue.

j_call v_call cdr3_aa
TRBJ2-7 TRBV29-1 CSVRTGAYEQYF
TRBJ2-1 TRBV27 CASSLVGGAGNEQFF
TRBJ2-5 TRBV5-5 CASSSSLGGGRETQYF
TRBJ2-1 TRBV19 CASSATRYNEQFF
TRBJ1-1 TRBV7-2 CASSLEAGNTEAFF
TRBJ2-1 TRBV7-3 CASSLNTKPYNEQFF
TRBJ2-2 TRBV7-3 CASSLYLAGGPFPGELFF
TRBJ1-1 TRBV7-6 CASSFQGSEAFF
TRBJ2-7 TRBV10-3 CAISDVGGDEQYF
TRBJ2-7 TRBV7-2 CASSPDTYEQYF
TRBJ1-1 TRBV15 CATSRDRGSYEAFF
TRBJ2-3 TRBV19 CASSPGLGIDTQYF
TRBJ2-5 TRBV15 CATAMRTREETQYF
TRBJ2-5 TRBV5-1 CASRLRLGDSPVETQYF
TRBJ2-5 TRBV13 CASSLGLPGAQETQYF
TRBJ2-7 TRBV29-1 CSVERGEGLEQYF
TRBJ2-1 TRBV5-5 CASSFTGAVSSYNEQFF
TRBJ2-7 TRBV27 CASSKTGYEQYF
TRBJ1-4 TRBV6-5 CASRSRGLGEKLFF
TRBJ1-2 TRBV9 CASSVASGDNYGYTF
TRBJ2-7 TRBV18 CASSPSSGTGVYEQYF
TRBJ1-1 TRBV11-3 CASSFTRGSEAFF
TRBJ2-3 TRBV2 CASKGTSGGRDTQYF
TRBJ1-2 TRBV12-1 CASSSAGQKKVRGGYTF